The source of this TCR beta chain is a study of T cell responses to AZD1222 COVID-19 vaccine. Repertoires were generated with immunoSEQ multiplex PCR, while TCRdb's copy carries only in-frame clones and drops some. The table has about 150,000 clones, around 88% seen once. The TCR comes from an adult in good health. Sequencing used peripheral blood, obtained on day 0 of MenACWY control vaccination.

The CDR3 coding sequence is TGTGCCAGCAGCCTCCGGGATGTGGGTGAAAAACTGTTTTTT. Translated: CASSLRDVGEKLFF. This chain uses TRBV4-2 with TRBJ1-4; the D is unclear. Trimming removed 4 bases from V and 7 bases from J, with 13 bases in between. The germline V gene has CDR1 LGHNA and CDR2 YNFKEQ. The CDR3 is 14 amino acids.